This entry lists 10 T cell receptor beta chains sequenced from one sample in a study of cytomegalovirus exposure and HLA in healthy donors. Use of 60 Vbeta and 13 Jbeta primers characterized the PCR. Clones were sequenced by immunoSEQ multiplex PCR, and TCRdb holds only the in-frame ones, with some missing. The table records 65,000 to 100,000 clones, about 79% of them present only once. Sequencing was performed on PBMCs. The source is a female donor in good health and CMV-seronegative.

J is TRBJ1-2 and V is TRBV5-6; the D gene is possibly TRBD1 (5 bases). CDR1 and CDR2 from the germline V gene are SGHDT and YYEEEE. V was clipped by 4 bases and J by 4 bases, with 11 bases between them. The CDR3 length is 13 residues. The CDR3 bases are TGTGCCAGCAGCGCGGGACCGTCCTATGGCTACACCTTC. Amino acids: CASSAGPSYGYTF.

V gene TRBV2 combines with J gene TRBJ2-7; perhaps TRBD1 as D (6 bases). With 4 bases removed from V and 10 bases from J, the gap between germline ends came to 23 bases. CDR1 is SNHLY, CDR2 FYNNEI, per germline. The CDR3 sequence is 15 residues long. This chain's CDR3 is CASSVTTGTPSDQYF. CDR3 nucleotide sequence: TGTGCCAGCAGTGTAACGACAGGCACCCCTTCGGACCAGTACTTC.

This CDR3 reads CASSTDSTSNEKLFF. In DNA form, the CDR3 reads TGTGCCAGCAGCACCGACAGTACCTCTAATGAAAAACTGTTTTTT. The chain links TRBV11-2 to TRBJ1-4, with D maybe TRBD1 (5 bases). The CDR3 length is 15 residues. Germline values: CDR1 SGHAT, CDR2 FQNNGV. V shed 5 bases and J shed 3 bases, with 13 bases lying between them. Filled out from reference TRBV11-2 and TRBJ1-4, the complete variable domain reads EAGVAQSPRYKIIEKRQSVAFWCNPISGHATLYWYQQILGQGPKLLIQFQNNGVVDDSQLPKDRFSAERLKGVDSTLKIQPAKLEDSAVYLCASSTDSTSNEKLFFGSGTQLSVL.

V is TRBV7-2 and J is TRBJ2-1, with D possibly matching TRBD2 (5 bases). The germline V and J ends were trimmed by 1 base and 7 bases, with 8 bases remaining between them. Germline V gives CDR1 SGHTA, CDR2 FQGNSA. The CDR3 is 13 amino acids. CDR3 nucleotides: TGTGCCAGCAGCTTAGATCGGGGTAATGAGCAGTTCTTC. Translating it yields CASSLDRGNEQFF.

The chain recombines TRBV28 with TRBJ1-1, with D possibly being TRBD1 (6 bases). The CDR3 loop spans 14 amino acids. The germline CDR1 and CDR2 sequences are MDHEN and SYDVKM. The V end lost 7 bases, the J end lost 4 bases, and 16 bases lay between the germline ends. CDR3 sequence: CASKGGPRVTEAFF. As DNA, the CDR3 is TGTGCCAGCAAGGGGGGGCCGAGGGTCACTGAAGCTTTCTTT.

V and J are TRBV6-5 and TRBJ2-1, with 10 bases fitting TRBD1. CDR3 length: 15 amino acids. CDR1 and CDR2 from the germline V gene are MNHEY and SVGAGI. The V and J ends lost 6 bases and 9 bases, in that order; junction bases with no gene match: 11. In nucleotides, the CDR3 is TGTGCCAGCAGCCGGGGACAGGGGATCACCACTGAGCAGTTCTTC. Translation: CASSRGQGITTEQFF.

This rearrangement joins TRBV30 to TRBJ1-1, with TRBD1 matching over 8 bases. Per the germline V gene, CDR1 is GTSNPN and CDR2 is SVGIG (reference sequence). With 3 bases clipped from V and 0 bases from J, the junction kept 6 bases outside the gene matches. CDR3 length equals 15 residues. The DNA for the CDR3 is TGTGCCTGGAGCAAGTCGGACAGGGTGAACACTGAAGCTTTCTTT. Translation gives CAWSKSDRVNTEAFF.

This clone has just one count. J is TRBJ2-1 and V is TRBV5-1, with 11 bases identical to TRBD2. There are 14 residues in the CDR3. The germline V gene has CDR1 SGHRS and CDR2 YFSETQ. Trimming took 4 bases from V and 7 from J; bases not matched to a gene: 4. The DNA for the CDR3 is TGCGCCAGCAGCGCCGGGACTAGCGGTAATGAGCAGTTCTTC. Its translation: CASSAGTSGNEQFF.

The V gene is TRBV7-2, the J gene TRBJ2-6; 8 nucleotides line up with TRBD1. CDR3 size: 17 residues. The germline CDR1 and CDR2 sequences are SGHTA and FQGNSA. V gave up 5 bases and J gave up 7 bases; unmatched junction bases: 13. In DNA, the CDR3 is TGTGCCAGCAGCCAGCCTGTCGGGACAGGTTTTGCCAACGTCCTGACTTTC. Translated, it gives CASSQPVGTGFANVLTF.

This clone was picked up many times. This CDR3 is CASSPGQGRYEQYF. The CDR3 DNA is TGTGCCAGCAGTCCGGGACAGGGACGGTACGAGCAGTACTTC. J is TRBJ2-7 and V is TRBV6-5, with 9 bases matching TRBD1. This CDR3 region has 14 residues. Germline V gives CDR1 MNHEY, CDR2 SVGAGI. V gave up 5 bases and J gave up 4 bases; unmatched junction bases: 6.